The 9 T cell receptor beta chains listed next were all sequenced from one sample in a study of T cell responses to AZD1222 COVID-19 vaccine. The repertoire was sequenced with immunoSEQ multiplex PCR; TCRdb's copy has only in-frame clones and lacks some. The table has some 120,000 clones, about 91% seen once; the top ten hold over 8.5%. This material consisted of peripheral blood, taken on day 0 of AZD1222 vaccination. The receptors shown here come from an adult in good health.

This chain uses TRBV6-2 or TRBV6-3 with TRBJ1-2, with 7 positions matching TRBD1. V shed 6 bases and J 6 bases; nucleotides not matched to a gene: 13. Germline CDR1 MNHEY, CDR2 SVGEGT. The CDR3 has 15 residues. CDR3 sequence reads: CASSPRRGGGNGYTF. The CDR3 DNA sequence: TGTGCCAGCAGCCCTCGGAGGGGAGGGGGCAATGGCTACACCTTC.

This clone showed up just once. V is TRBV7-3 and J is TRBJ1-6; D is undetermined. There are 15 residues in the CDR3. V lost 4 bases and J 0 bases, leaving 7 bases between the germline ends. Germline values: CDR1 SGHTA, CDR2 FQGTGA. This chain's CDR3 is CASSSQSSYNSPLHF. The CDR3 DNA reads TGTGCCAGCAGCTCACAGAGCTCCTATAATTCACCCCTCCACTTT.

The genes are TRBV6-1 and TRBJ2-5; maybe TRBD1 (6 bases). Germline assignment: CDR1 MNHNS and CDR2 SASEGT. The V end was cut by 1 base, the J end by 5 bases, with 11 bases between. The length of the CDR3 is 14 residues. Written as DNA, the CDR3 is TGTGCCAGCAGTGAAGGTCAGGGGCGGGAGACCCAGTACTTC. It specifies CASSEGQGRETQYF.

V gene TRBV28 combines with J gene TRBJ1-5, with 9 nucleotides matching TRBD1. Germline trimming cut 6 bases from V and 2 bases from J; bases unmatched to any gene: 5. The CDR3 sequence is 15 residues long. Germline V gene sequence: CDR1 MDHEN, CDR2 SYDVKM. In nucleotides, the CDR3 is TGTGCCAGCAGATCGACAGGGGGAGGCAATCAGCCCCAGCATTTT. This codes for CASRSTGGGNQPQHF. The variable domain in full, completed from reference TRBV28 and TRBJ1-5, reads DVKVTQSSRYLVKRTGEKVFLECVQDMDHENMFWYRQDPGLGLRLIYFSYDVKMKEKGDIPEGYSVSREKKERFSLILESASTNQTSMYLCASRSTGGGNQPQHFGDGTRLSIL.

The gene calls are TRBV15 and TRBJ2-2; D is possibly TRBD1 (8 bases). The V gene lost 2 bases and the J gene lost 4 bases, with 11 bases spanning the gap. The CDR3 totals 15 residues. Germline V gene lookup returns CDR1 LNHNV and CDR2 YYDKDF (reference sequence). The CDR3 reads CATSRNRGGTGELFF. Written as DNA, the CDR3 is TGTGCCACCAGCAGAAACAGGGGGGGCACCGGGGAGCTGTTTTTT.

The chain joins TRBV28 to TRBJ2-6, with D tentatively TRBD2 (5 bases). From germline, CDR1 is MDHEN and CDR2 SYDVKM. Trimming pared 0 bases from V and 4 bases from J, leaving 10 bases between. This CDR3 is 16 amino acids long. CDR3 protein: CASSLWVPGGANVLTF. The DNA for the CDR3 is TGTGCCAGCAGTTTATGGGTCCCGGGGGGGGCCAACGTCCTGACTTTC.

The genes are TRBV6-5 and TRBJ2-7, with D perhaps TRBD1 (5 bases). Germline values: CDR1 MNHEY, CDR2 SVGAGI. Between the trimmed V and J ends, which lost 0 bases and 2 bases, there was a span of 11 bases. The CDR3 is 15 amino acids. The CDR3 reads CASSYSTAKAYEQYF. Here the CDR3 DNA reads TGTGCCAGCAGTTACTCGACAGCCAAGGCCTACGAGCAGTACTTC.

The V call is TRBV18, the J call TRBJ1-2; 10 nucleotides line up with TRBD1. Germline assignment: CDR1 KGHSH and CDR2 LQKENI. Losses at the gene ends were 6 bases for V and 4 bases for J; bases not matched to a gene: 5. The CDR3 length is 14 residues. The CDR3 DNA follows: TGTGCCAGCTCCGGGACAGGGGAGACCTATGGCTACACCTTC. Translation gives CASSGTGETYGYTF.

This clone has only a few counts. The chain is built from TRBV28 and TRBJ2-7; 9 nucleotides line up with TRBD1. This CDR3 comprises 15 residues. Germline-derived CDR1 and CDR2 are MDHEN and SYDVKM. The V and J ends lost 5 bases and 3 bases, in that order; junction bases with no gene match: 8. CDR3 DNA sequence: TGTGCCAGCAGTCCGGGACAGGGATGGGACTACGAGCAGTACTTC. Translation gives CASSPGQGWDYEQYF.